The T cell receptor (beta chain) under discussion was sequenced for a study of radiotherapy plus CTLA-4 blockade in lung cancer (dated by TCRdb to the late 2010s). Turning to the overall study: Among the enrolled patients, approximately 17% had an objective response, and 25% to 40% reached disease control.

The method was the immunoSEQ multiplex PCR assay. TCRdb mirrors the immuneACCESS table, restricted to in-frame sequences. Some clones are absent from its copies; in checked studies, under half trace to an unresolved V gene, and the reason for the others is unknown. In this sample the table shows 90,000 to 100,000 clones, approximately 74% of which occur a single time. Around 2.7% of the sample is in the top ten clones. A remark on this clone: Its recognized antigen is unknown. No qualities accompany the bases; no much larger clone lies one base away.

The research as a whole found: After treatment with radiotherapy and ipilimumab, TCR clones that originated in tumors expanded in peripheral blood. Early dynamic changes in blood T cell clones, together with increased serum interferon-beta after radiation, were reported as the strongest predictors of response.

The study evaluated CTLA-4 blockade (ipilimumab) given together with focal radiation therapy in patients who had chemo-refractory metastatic non-small-cell lung cancer. CDR1 and CDR2 were assigned from the germline V gene (reference sequence) as SEHNR and FQNEAQ. V gives up 3 bases and J gives up 0 bases, and the segment between their germline ends measures 5 bases. CDR3 length: 13 amino acids, cysteine to phenylalanine. CDR3 DNA only is kept here, 39 bases in frame from base 1. This specimen was peripheral blood, taken from a patient treated with radiotherapy plus ipilimumab. This chain joins TRBV7-9 to TRBJ1-1; the D gene is not confidently resolved. This TCR was recovered from a human donor with non-small cell lung cancer who had a partial response to radiotherapy plus ipilimumab. Some clones in this sample may be carry-over from other donors' samples. The DNA reads TGTGCCAGCAGCTTGTTCATGAACACTGAAGCTTTCTTT. Translated, it reads CASSLFMNTEAFF.